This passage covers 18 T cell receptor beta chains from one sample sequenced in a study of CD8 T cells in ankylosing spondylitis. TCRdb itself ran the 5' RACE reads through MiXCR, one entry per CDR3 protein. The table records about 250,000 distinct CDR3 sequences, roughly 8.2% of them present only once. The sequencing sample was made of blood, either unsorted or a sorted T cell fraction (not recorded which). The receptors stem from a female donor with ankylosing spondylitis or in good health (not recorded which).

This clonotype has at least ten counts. The CDR3 region is CASKVAGSYEQYF. CDR3 sequence (DNA): TGTGCCAGTAAAGTAGCGGGGAGCTACGAGCAGTACTTC. The gene calls are TRBV19 and TRBJ2-7, with 8 positions matching TRBD2. CDR3 length equals 13 residues. The J segment lost 3 bases and the V segment lost 7 bases, leaving 5 bases of the junction unmatched. In germline, CDR1 is LNHDA, CDR2 SQIVND (reference sequence).

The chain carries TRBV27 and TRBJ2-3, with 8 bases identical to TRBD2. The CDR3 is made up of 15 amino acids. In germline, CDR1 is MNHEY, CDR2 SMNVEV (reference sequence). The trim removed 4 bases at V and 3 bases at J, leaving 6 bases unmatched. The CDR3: CASSSRASGTDTQYF. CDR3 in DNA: TGTGCCAGCAGTTCCCGGGCTAGCGGGACAGATACGCAGTATTTT.

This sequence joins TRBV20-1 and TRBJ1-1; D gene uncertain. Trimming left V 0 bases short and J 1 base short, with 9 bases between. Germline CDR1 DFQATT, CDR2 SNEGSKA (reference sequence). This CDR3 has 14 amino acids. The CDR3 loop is CSAREAVQNTEAFF. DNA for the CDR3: TGCAGTGCTAGAGAGGCAGTACAGAACACTGAAGCTTTCTTT.

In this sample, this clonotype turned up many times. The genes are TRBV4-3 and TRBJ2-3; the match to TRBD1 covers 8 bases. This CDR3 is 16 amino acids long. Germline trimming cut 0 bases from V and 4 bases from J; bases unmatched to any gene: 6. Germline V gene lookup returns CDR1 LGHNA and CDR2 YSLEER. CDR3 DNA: TGCGCCAGCAGCCAAGATCTAAGGACAGGGTCAGATACGCAGTATTTT. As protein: CASSQDLRTGSDTQYF.

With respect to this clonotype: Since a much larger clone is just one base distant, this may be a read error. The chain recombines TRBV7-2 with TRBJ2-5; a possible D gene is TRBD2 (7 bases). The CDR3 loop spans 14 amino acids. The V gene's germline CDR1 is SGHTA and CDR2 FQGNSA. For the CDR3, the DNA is TGTGTCAGCTCTGCACCGGGAGGCCCAGGGGCCCAGTACTTC. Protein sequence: CVSSAPGGPGAQYF.

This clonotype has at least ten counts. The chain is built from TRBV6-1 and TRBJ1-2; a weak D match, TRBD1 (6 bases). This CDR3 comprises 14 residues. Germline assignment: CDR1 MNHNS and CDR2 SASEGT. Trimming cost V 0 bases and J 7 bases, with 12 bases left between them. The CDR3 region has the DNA TGTGCCAGCAGTGAAGCGTGGGGGCGGGCTGGCTACACCTTC. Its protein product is CASSEAWGRAGYTF.

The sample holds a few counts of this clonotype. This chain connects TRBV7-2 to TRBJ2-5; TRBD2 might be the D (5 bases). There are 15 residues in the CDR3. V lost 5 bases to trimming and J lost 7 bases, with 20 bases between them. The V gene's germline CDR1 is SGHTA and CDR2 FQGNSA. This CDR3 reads CASSPRTLGLGTQYF. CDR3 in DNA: TGTGCCAGCAGCCCACGGACTCTCGGACTGGGGACCCAGTACTTC.

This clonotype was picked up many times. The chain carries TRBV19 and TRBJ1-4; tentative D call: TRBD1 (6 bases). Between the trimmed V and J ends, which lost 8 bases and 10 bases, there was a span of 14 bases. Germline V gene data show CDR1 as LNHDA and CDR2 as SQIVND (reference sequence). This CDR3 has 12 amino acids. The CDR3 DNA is TGTGCCAGTGAGGGGGGCAGTGGAAAACTGTTTTTT. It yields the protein CASEGGSGKLFF.

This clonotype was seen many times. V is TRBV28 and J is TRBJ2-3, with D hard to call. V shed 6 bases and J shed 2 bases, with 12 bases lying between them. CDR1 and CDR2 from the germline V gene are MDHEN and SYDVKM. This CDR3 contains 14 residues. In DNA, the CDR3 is TGTGCCAGCAGCCCCCTCAGTCCCACAGATACGCAGTATTTT. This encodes CASSPLSPTDTQYF.

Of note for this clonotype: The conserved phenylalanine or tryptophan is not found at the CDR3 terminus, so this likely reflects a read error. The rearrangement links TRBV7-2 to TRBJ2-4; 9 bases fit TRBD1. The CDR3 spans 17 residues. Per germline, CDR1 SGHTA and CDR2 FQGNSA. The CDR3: CANSSGTGLGQKNIQYL. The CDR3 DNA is TGTGCCAACAGCTCAGGGACAGGGTTGGGACAGAAAAACATTCAGTACCTC.

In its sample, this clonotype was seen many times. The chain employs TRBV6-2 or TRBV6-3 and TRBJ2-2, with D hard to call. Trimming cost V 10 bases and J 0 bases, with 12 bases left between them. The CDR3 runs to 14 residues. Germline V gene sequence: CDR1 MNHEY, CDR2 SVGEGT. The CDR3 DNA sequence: TGTGCCACCAAGGTTTCGCCGAACACCGGGGAGCTGTTTTTT. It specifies CATKVSPNTGELFF.

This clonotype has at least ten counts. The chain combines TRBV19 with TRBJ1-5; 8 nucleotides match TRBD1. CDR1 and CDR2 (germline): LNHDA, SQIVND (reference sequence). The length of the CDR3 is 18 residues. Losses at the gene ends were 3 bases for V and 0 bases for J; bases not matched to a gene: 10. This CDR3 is CASSMGQGAFYSNQPQHF. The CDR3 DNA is TGTGCCAGTAGTATGGGGCAGGGGGCCTTTTATAGCAATCAGCCCCAGCATTTT.

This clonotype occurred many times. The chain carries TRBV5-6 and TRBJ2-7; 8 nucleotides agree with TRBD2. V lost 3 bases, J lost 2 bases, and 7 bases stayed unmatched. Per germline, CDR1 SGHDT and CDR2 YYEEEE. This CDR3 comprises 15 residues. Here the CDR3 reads CASSSRAGAPYEQYF. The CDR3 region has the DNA TGTGCCAGCAGCTCCAGAGCGGGAGCGCCCTACGAGCAGTACTTC. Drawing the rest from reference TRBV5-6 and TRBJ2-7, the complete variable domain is DAGVTQSPTHLIKTRGQQVTLRCSPKSGHDTVSWYQQALGQGPQFIFQYYEEEERQRGNFPDRFSGHQFPNYSSELNVNALLLGDSALYLCASSSRAGAPYEQYFGPGTRLTVT.

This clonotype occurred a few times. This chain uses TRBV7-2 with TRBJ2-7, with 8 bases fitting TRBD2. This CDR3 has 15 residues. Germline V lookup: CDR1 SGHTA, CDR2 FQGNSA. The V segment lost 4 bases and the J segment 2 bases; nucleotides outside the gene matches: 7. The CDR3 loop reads CASSSRSGGAYEQYF. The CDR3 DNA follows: TGTGCCAGCAGCTCAAGATCGGGGGGGGCCTACGAGCAGTACTTC.

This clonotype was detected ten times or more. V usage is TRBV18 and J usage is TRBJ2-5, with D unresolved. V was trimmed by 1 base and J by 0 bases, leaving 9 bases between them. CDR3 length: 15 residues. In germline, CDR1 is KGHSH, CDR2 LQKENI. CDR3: CASSPLAAYQETQYF. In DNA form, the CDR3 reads TGTGCCAGCTCACCACTAGCAGCGTACCAAGAGACCCAGTACTTC.

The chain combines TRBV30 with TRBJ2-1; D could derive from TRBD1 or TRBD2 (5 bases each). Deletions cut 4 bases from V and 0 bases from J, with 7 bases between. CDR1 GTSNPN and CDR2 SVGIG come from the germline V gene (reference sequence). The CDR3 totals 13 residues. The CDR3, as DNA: TGTGCCTGGACAGGGAGCTCCTACAATGAGCAGTTCTTC. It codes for CAWTGSSYNEQFF. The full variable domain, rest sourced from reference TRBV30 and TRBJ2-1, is SQTIHQWPATLVQPVGSPLSLECTVEGTSNPNLYWYRQAAGRGLQLLFYSVGIGQISSEVPQNLSASRPQDRQFILSSKKLLLSDSGFYLCAWTGSSYNEQFFGPGTRLTVL.

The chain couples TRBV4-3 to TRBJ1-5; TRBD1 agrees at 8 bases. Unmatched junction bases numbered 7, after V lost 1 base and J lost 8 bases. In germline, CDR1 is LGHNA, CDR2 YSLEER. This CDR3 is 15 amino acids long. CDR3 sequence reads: CASSQARTGTEPQHF. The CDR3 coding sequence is TGCGCCAGCAGCCAAGCTAGGACAGGGACGGAGCCCCAGCATTTT.

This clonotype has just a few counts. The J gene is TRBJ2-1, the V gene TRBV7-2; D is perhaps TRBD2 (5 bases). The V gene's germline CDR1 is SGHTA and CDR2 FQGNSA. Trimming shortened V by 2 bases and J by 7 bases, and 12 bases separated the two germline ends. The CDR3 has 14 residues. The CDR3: CASSLPVTGNEQFF. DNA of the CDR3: TGTGCCAGCAGCTTACCGGTAACGGGGAATGAGCAGTTCTTC.